The entry below describes one T cell receptor beta chain. The antigen is undetermined. At least 7 million PBMCs were isolated per sample. The total RNA that was extracted per sample amounted to at least 5 micrograms. The data stem from a study of blood T cells in healthy people across ages. Overall study findings and caveats: From one million sequenced T cells, diversity estimates were lower bounds.

This CDR3 is 15 amino acids long. With 0 bases clipped from V and 2 bases from J, the junction kept 4 bases outside the gene matches. Looked up from germline, CDR1 is SGHRS and CDR2 is YFSETQ. For the second PCR, which ran for about 7 to 11 cycles, a sample-barcoded 5' primer and a J-beta primer mix were used. A tag from a template-switch adaptor with 12 random nucleotides marked each cDNA molecule. TCRdb reprocessed the 5' RACE reads via MiXCR and lists one record per CDR3 protein. The table lists 700,000 or so distinct CDR3 sequences, 40% to 45% of them singletons. The chain recombines TRBV5-1 with TRBJ2-5, with 7 bases that match TRBD1. Sequenced: blood. The TCR comes from an elderly man in good health. CDR3: CASSLVPRGQETQYF. For the CDR3, the DNA is TGCGCCAGCAGCTTGGTGCCCAGGGGGCAAGAGACCCAGTACTTC.